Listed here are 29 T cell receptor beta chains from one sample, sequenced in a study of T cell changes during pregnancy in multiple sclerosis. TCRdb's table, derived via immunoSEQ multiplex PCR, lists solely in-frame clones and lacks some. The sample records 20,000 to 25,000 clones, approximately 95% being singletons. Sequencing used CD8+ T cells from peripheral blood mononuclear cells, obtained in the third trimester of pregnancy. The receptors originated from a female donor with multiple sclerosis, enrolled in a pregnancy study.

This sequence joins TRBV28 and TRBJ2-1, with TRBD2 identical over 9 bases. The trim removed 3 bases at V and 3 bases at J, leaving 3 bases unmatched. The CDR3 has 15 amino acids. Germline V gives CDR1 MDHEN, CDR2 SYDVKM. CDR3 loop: CASSLLAGSYNEQFF. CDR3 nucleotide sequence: TGTGCCAGCAGTTTGCTAGCGGGGAGCTACAATGAGCAGTTCTTC.

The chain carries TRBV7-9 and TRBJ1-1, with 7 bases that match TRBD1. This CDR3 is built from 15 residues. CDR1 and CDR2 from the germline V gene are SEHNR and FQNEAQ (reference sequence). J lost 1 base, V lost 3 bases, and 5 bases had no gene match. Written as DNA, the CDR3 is TGTGCCAGCAGCTTCGGAACAGGGGCGAACACTGAAGCTTTCTTT. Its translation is CASSFGTGANTEAFF.

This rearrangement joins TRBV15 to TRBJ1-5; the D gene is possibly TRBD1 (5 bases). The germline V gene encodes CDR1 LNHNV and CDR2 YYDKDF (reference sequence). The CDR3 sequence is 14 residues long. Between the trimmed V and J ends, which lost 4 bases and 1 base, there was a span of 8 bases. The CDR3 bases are TGTGCCACCAGCAATGGGGGGAGCAATCAGCCCCAGCATTTT. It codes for CATSNGGSNQPQHF.

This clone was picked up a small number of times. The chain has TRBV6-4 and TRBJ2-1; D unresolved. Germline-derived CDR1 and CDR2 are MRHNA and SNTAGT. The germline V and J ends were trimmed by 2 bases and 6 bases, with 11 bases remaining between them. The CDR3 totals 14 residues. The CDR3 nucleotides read TGTGCCAGCAGTGACGAAGTAGCTAGCAATGAGCAGTTCTTC. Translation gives CASSDEVASNEQFF.

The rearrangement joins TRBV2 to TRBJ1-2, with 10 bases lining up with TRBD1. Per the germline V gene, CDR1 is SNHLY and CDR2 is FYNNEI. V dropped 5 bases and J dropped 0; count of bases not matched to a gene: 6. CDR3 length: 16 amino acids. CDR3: CASSRGGQGTNYGYTF. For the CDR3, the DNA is TGTGCCAGCAGTCGGGGGGGACAGGGGACTAACTATGGCTACACCTTC.

Here the CDR3 DNA reads TGCGCCAGCAGCTTGGGCGCGAACACTGAAGCTTTCTTT. Translation gives CASSLGANTEAFF. V usage is TRBV5-1 and J usage is TRBJ1-1; no clear D gene. This CDR3 spans 13 amino acids. Germline loops: CDR1 SGHRS, CDR2 YFSETQ. Trimming shortened V by 0 bases and J by 1 base, and 4 bases separated the two germline ends. The full variable domain, rest sourced from reference TRBV5-1 and TRBJ1-1, is KAGVTQTPRYLIKTRGQQVTLSCSPISGHRSVSWYQQTPGQGLQFLFEYFSETQRNKGNFPGRFSGRQFSNSRSEMNVSTLELGDSALYLCASSLGANTEAFFGQGTRLTVV.

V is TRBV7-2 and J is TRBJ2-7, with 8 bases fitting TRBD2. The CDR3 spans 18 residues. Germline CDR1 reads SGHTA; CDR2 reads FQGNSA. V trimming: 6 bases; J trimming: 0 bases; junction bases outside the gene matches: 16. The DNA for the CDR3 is TGTGCCAGCAGTCTGGGGCTCGGAGCGGGAGCTCCCTCCTACGAGCAGTACTTC. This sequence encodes CASSLGLGAGAPSYEQYF.

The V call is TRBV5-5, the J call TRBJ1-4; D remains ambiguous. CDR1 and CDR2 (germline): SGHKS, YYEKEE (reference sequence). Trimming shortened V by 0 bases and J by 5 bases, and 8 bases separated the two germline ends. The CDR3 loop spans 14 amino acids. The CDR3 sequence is CASSLVAANEKLFF. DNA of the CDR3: TGTGCCAGCAGCTTGGTAGCTGCGAATGAAAAACTGTTTTTT.

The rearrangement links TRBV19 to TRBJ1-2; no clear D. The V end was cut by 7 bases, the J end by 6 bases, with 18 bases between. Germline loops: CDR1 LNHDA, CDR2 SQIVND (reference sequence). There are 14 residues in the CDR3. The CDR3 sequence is CASTRQREHDGYTF. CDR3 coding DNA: TGTGCCAGTACACGGCAGCGGGAGCATGATGGCTACACCTTC.

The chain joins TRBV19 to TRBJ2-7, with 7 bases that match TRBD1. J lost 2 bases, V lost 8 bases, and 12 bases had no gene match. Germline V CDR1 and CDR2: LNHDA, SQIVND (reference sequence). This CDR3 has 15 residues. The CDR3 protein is CASSKGGGATYEQYF. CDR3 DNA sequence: TGTGCCAGTTCCAAAGGGGGCGGAGCGACCTACGAGCAGTACTTC.

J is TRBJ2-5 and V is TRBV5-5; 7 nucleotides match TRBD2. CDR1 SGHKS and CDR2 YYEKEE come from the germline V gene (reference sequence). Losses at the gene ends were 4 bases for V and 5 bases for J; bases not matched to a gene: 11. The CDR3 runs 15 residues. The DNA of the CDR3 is TGTGCCAGCAGCCCCTATGGCGGGAGCGGGGAGACCCAGTACTTC. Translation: CASSPYGGSGETQYF. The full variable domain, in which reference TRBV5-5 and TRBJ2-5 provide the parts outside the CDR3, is DAGVTQSPTHLIKTRGQQVTLRCSPISGHKSVSWYQQVLGQGPQFIFQYYEKEERGRGNFPDRFSARQFPNYSSELNVNALLLGDSALYLCASSPYGGSGETQYFGPGTRLLVL.

CDR3 region: CASSLDLGGGRETQYF. The DNA for the CDR3 is TGTGCCAGCAGCTTAGATTTAGGCGGGGGACGGGAGACCCAGTACTTC. The V and J genes are TRBV11-2 and TRBJ2-5; 7 positions match TRBD2. The germline V gene has CDR1 SGHAT and CDR2 FQNNGV. Germline trimming cut 0 bases from V and 5 bases from J; bases unmatched to any gene: 9. This CDR3 spans 16 amino acids.

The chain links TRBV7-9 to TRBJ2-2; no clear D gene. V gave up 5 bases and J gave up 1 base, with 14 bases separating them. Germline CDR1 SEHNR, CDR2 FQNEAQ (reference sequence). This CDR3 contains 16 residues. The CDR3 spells CASSALGVVNTGELFF. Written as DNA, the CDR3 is TGTGCCAGCAGCGCGCTTGGTGTCGTGAACACCGGGGAGCTGTTTTTT. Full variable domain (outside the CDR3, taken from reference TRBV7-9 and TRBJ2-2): DTGVSQNPRHKITKRGQNVTFRCDPISEHNRLYWYRQTLGQGPEFLTYFQNEAQLEKSRLLSDRFSAERPKGSFSTLEIQRTEQGDSAMYLCASSALGVVNTGELFFGEGSRLTVL.

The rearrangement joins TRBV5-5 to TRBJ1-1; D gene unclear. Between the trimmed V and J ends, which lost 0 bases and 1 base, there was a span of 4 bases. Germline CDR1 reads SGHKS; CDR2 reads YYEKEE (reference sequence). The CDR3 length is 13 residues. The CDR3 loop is CASSLGGNTEAFF. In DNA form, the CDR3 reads TGTGCCAGCAGCTTGGGAGGGAACACTGAAGCTTTCTTT.

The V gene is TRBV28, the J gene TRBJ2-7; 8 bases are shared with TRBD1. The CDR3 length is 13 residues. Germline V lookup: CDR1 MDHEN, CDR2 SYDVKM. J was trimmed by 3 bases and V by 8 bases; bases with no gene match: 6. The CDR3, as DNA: TGTGCCAGCCTGGGACAGGAGGGCTACGAGCAGTACTTC. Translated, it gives CASLGQEGYEQYF. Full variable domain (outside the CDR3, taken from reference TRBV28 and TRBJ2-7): DVKVTQSSRYLVKRTGEKVFLECVQDMDHENMFWYRQDPGLGLRLIYFSYDVKMKEKGDIPEGYSVSREKKERFSLILESASTNQTSMYLCASLGQEGYEQYFGPGTRLTVT.

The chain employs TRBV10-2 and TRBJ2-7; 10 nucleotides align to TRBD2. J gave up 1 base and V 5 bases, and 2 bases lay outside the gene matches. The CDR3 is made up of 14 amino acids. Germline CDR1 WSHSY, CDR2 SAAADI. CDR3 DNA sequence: TGCGCCAGCAGTAGTAGCGGGAGGTCCTACGAGCAGTACTTC. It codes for CASSSSGRSYEQYF.

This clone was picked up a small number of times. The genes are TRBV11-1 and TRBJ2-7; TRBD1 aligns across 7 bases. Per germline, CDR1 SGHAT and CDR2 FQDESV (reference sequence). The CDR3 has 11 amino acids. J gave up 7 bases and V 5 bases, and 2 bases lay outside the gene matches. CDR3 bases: TGTGCCAGCAGCCCGGGACAGGAGCAGTACTTC. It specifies CASSPGQEQYF.

CDR3 DNA sequence: TGTGCCAGCAGCTTTCGGGGATTCGAAAAACTGTTTTTT. It is translated as CASSFRGFEKLFF. V gene TRBV13 combines with J gene TRBJ1-4; D gene uncertain. CDR3 length: 13 amino acids. Germline V CDR1 and CDR2: PRHDT, FYEKMQ (reference sequence). With 3 bases removed from V and 8 bases from J, the gap between germline ends came to 10 bases.

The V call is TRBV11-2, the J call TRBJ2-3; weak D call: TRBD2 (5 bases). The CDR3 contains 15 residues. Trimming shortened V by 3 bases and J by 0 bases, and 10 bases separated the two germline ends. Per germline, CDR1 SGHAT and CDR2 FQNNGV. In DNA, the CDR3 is TGTGCCAGCAGCTTCCTAGCTGCTAGCACAGATACGCAGTATTTT. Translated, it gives CASSFLAASTDTQYF.

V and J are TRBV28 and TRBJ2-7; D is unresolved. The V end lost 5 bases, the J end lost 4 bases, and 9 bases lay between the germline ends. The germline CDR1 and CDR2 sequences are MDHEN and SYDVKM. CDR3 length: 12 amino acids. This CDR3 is CASSPAGYEQYF. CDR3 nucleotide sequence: TGTGCCAGCAGTCCGGCAGGTTACGAGCAGTACTTC.

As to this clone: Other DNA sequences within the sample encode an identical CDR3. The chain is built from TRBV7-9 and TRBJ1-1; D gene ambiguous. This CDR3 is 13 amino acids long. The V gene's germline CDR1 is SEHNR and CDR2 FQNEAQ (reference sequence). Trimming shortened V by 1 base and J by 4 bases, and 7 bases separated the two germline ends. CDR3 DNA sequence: TGTGCCAGCAGCTTAGATTCGGGCACTGAAGCTTTCTTT. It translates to CASSLDSGTEAFF.

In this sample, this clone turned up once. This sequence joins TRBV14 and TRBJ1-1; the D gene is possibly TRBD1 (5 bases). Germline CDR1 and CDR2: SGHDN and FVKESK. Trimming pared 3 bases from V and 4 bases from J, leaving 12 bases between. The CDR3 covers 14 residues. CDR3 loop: CASSQHGGATEAFF. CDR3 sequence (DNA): TGTGCCAGCAGCCAGCACGGGGGAGCCACTGAAGCTTTCTTT.

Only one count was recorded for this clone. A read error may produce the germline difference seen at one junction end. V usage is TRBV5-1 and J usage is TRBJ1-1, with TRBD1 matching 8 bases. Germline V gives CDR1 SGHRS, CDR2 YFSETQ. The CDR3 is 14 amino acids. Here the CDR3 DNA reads TGCGCCAGCAGCTTGGGACAGGGGAACGCTGAAGCTTTCTTT. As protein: CASSLGQGNAEAFF.

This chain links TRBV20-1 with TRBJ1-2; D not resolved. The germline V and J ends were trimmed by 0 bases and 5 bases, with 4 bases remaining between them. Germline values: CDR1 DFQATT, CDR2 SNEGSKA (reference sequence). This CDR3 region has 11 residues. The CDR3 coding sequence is TGCAGTGCTAGAGAGGAGTATGGCTACACCTTC. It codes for CSAREEYGYTF.

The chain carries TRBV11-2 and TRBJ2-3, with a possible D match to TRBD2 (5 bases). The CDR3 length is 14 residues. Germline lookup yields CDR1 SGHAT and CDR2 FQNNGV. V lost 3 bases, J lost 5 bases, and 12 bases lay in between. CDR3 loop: CASSFLGGLDTQYF. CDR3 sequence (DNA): TGTGCCAGCAGCTTTCTGGGCGGGCTAGATACGCAGTATTTT.

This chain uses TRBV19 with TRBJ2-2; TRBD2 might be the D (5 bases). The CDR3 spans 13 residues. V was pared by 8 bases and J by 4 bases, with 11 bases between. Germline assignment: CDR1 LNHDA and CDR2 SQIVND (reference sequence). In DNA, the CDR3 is TGTGCCAGTTTTAGGGAGATCACCGGGGAGCTGTTTTTT. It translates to CASFREITGELFF. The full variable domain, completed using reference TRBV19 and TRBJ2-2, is DGGITQSPKYLFRKEGQNVTLSCEQNLNHDAMYWYRQDPGQGLRLIYYSQIVNDFQKGDIAEGYSVSREKKESFPLTVTSAQKNPTAFYLCASFREITGELFFGEGSRLTVL.

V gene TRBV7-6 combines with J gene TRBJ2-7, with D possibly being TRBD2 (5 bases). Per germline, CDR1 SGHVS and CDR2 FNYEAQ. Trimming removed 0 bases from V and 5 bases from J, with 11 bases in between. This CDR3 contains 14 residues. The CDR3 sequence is CASSLALRGNEQYF. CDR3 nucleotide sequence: TGTGCCAGCAGCTTAGCCCTCCGGGGTAACGAGCAGTACTTC.

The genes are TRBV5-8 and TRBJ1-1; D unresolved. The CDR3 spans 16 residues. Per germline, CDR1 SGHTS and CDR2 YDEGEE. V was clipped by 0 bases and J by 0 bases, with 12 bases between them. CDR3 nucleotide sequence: TGTGCCAGCAGCTTGGTGGCGGGCCTACTGAACACTGAAGCTTTCTTT. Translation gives CASSLVAGLLNTEAFF.

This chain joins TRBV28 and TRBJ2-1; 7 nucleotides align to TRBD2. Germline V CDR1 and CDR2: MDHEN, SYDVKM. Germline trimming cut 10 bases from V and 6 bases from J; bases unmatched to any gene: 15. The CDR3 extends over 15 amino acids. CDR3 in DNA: TGTGCCACCTCTCCGTTGCGGGAGTGGGGCAATGAGCAGTTCTTC. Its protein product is CATSPLREWGNEQFF.